This entry lists 24 T cell receptor beta chains sequenced from one sample in a study of post-analysis software for immune sequencing data. Findings of the study overall: In patients, TRBV5-6, TRBV5-1 and TRBV20-1 belonged to five TRBV segments found more frequently than in controls.

cDNA libraries for TCR beta contained unique molecular identifiers. TCRdb re-called the PCR reads with MiXCR, one entry per CDR3 protein. Of about 460,000 distinct CDR3 sequences in the sample, roughly 45% were seen once. For these TCRs, the target antigens are not known. The sequenced sample consisted of blood. The receptors shown here come from a girl aged 10 to 17 with multiple sclerosis.

For this clonotype: One end of the junction does not line up with germline, which may come from a read error. The rearrangement links TRBV5-1 to TRBJ2-7, with 8 bases matching TRBD1. The CDR3 is 14 amino acids. The germline V gene has CDR1 SGHRS and CDR2 YFSETQ. CDR3 sequence (DNA): TGCGCCAGCACCTTGGGACAGGACTCCTACGAGCAGTACTTC. Protein sequence: CASTLGQDSYEQYF.

In this sample, this clonotype turned up a few times. The chain recombines TRBV21-1 with TRBJ1-4. TRBV21-1 is an annotated pseudogene. The CDR3 loop spans 13 amino acids. This CDR3 is CASSKVREEKLFF. Written as DNA, the CDR3 is TGTGCCAGCAGCAAAGTTAGAGAGGAAAAACTGTTTTTT.

The chain is built from TRBV12-3 or TRBV12-4 and TRBJ1-1; D unresolved. The V end was cut by 4 bases, the J end by 0 bases, with 12 bases between. The CDR3 covers 15 residues. The CDR3 DNA sequence: TGTGCCAGCAGTTATCCCACAGTGATGAACACTGAAGCTTTCTTT. This encodes CASSYPTVMNTEAFF.

This clonotype was found a few times. The CDR3 nucleotides read TGTGCCAGCAAAAACCGGGGCCTACCGAACACCGGGGAGCTGTTTTTT. Protein sequence: CASKNRGLPNTGELFF. This chain joins TRBV6-5 and TRBJ2-2; either TRBD1 or TRBD2 may fit D (5 bases each). CDR1 and CDR2 from the germline V gene are MNHEY and SVGAGI. Trimming shortened V by 7 bases and J by 0 bases, and 15 bases separated the two germline ends. The CDR3 is 16 amino acids.

The chain is built from TRBV7-2 and TRBJ2-7; 10 bases agree with TRBD2. The CDR3 is 15 amino acids. CDR1 SGHTA and CDR2 FQGNSA come from the germline V gene. Trimming cost V 5 bases and J 7 bases; bases outside gene matches: 11. The CDR3 coding sequence is TGTGCCAGCAGCGGCCAACTAGCGGGATCGGGAGAGCAGTACTTC. As protein: CASSGQLAGSGEQYF.

The V and J genes are TRBV6-6 and TRBJ2-1; TRBD2 matches at 8 bases. Germline assignment: CDR1 MNHNY and CDR2 SVGAGI (reference sequence). The CDR3 is made up of 13 amino acids. Trimming took 10 bases from V and 5 from J; bases not matched to a gene: 7. The CDR3 DNA reads TGTGCCACGGGGGGGATGAGAGACAATGAGCAGTTCTTC. The encoded protein is CATGGMRDNEQFF.

V usage is TRBV7-6 and J usage is TRBJ2-3, with 9 nucleotides matching TRBD1. V gave up 0 bases and J gave up 7 bases; unmatched junction bases: 5. Germline V gives CDR1 SGHVS, CDR2 FNYEAQ. The CDR3 runs to 15 residues. The CDR3 protein is CASSLAGTGKYTQYF. CDR3 sequence (DNA): TGTGCCAGCAGCTTAGCGGGGACAGGGAAGTATACGCAGTATTTT.

This sequence joins TRBV7-9 and TRBJ1-2, with unresolved D. CDR1 and CDR2 from the germline V gene are SEHNR and FQNEAQ (reference sequence). The CDR3 has 14 amino acids. V was pared by 2 bases and J by 8 bases, with 15 bases between. CDR3 nucleotide sequence: TGTGCCAGCAGCTTAATCGCCCCCCGGGAGGGCTACACCTTC. It is translated as CASSLIAPREGYTF. Full variable domain (rest looked up from reference TRBV7-9 and TRBJ1-2): DTGVSQNPRHKITKRGQNVTFRCDPISEHNRLYWYRQTLGQGPEFLTYFQNEAQLEKSRLLSDRFSAERPKGSFSTLEIQRTEQGDSAMYLCASSLIAPREGYTFGSGTRLTVV.

The rearrangement links TRBV4-3 to TRBJ2-4, with D possibly being TRBD2 (6 bases). The last part of the DNA fits TRBJ2-5 better; the J call may be wrong. The CDR3 is made up of 14 amino acids. Germline CDR1 reads LGHNA; CDR2 reads YSLEER. CDR3 protein: CASSQDNGGETQYF. CDR3 nucleotides: TGCGCCAGCAGCCAAGATAACGGGGGAGAGACCCAGTACTTC.

This clonotype was found a few times. V gene TRBV5-1 combines with J gene TRBJ1-2; possible D gene TRBD1, 6 bases. From germline, CDR1 is SGHRS and CDR2 YFSETQ. Trimming removed 4 bases from V and 0 bases from J, with 13 bases in between. The CDR3 extends over 15 amino acids. The chain's CDR3 is CASSRGQGANYGYTF. The CDR3 DNA sequence: TGCGCCAGCAGCCGGGGGCAGGGAGCTAACTATGGCTACACCTTC.

V usage is TRBV29-1 and J usage is TRBJ2-1; possible D gene TRBD1, 6 bases. Germline V gene lookup returns CDR1 SQVTM and CDR2 ANQGSEA. V shed 8 bases and J shed 5 bases, with 16 bases lying between them. The CDR3 is 13 residues long. The CDR3 loop is CSTIQDSHNEQFF. The CDR3 DNA follows: TGCAGCACCATCCAGGACAGTCACAATGAGCAGTTCTTC.

This clonotype has just a few counts. The chain links TRBV11-2 to TRBJ2-2; unclear D gene. Between the trimmed V and J ends, which lost 1 base and 3 bases, there was a span of 6 bases. Germline V gene sequence: CDR1 SGHAT, CDR2 FQNNGV. The CDR3 is 14 amino acids. In DNA form, the CDR3 reads TGTGCCAGCAGCTTAGCTCCTTACACCGGGGAGCTGTTTTTT. Translating gives CASSLAPYTGELFF.

This clonotype was seen a few times. The chain carries TRBV6-5 and TRBJ2-1; TRBD1 agrees at 12 bases. This CDR3 has 15 amino acids. The trim removed 2 bases at V and 7 bases at J, leaving 3 bases unmatched. Germline V CDR1 and CDR2: MNHEY, SVGAGI. The DNA for the CDR3 is TGTGCCAGCAGTTACGGGACAGGGGGCGGAAATGAGCAGTTCTTC. Amino acids: CASSYGTGGGNEQFF.

CDR3 sequence (DNA): TGCAGCACCCCTGGGGAGGGGATAAATGAGCAGTTCTTC. Its translation is CSTPGEGINEQFF. V gene TRBV20-1 combines with J gene TRBJ2-1, with TRBD2 matching 7 bases. Germline values: CDR1 DFQATT, CDR2 SNEGSKA (reference sequence). The CDR3 runs 13 residues.

J is TRBJ2-1 and V is TRBV5-1; a possible D gene is TRBD1 (5 bases). Trimming cost V 0 bases and J 6 bases, with 13 bases left between them. The CDR3 length is 15 residues. CDR1 and CDR2 from the germline V gene are SGHRS and YFSETQ. The CDR3 DNA sequence: TGCGCCAGCAGCTTGGATGTGTGGGGCGGCAATGAGCAGTTCTTC. Residues: CASSLDVWGGNEQFF.

The sample holds a few counts of this clonotype. This chain joins TRBV12-3 or TRBV12-4 and TRBJ1-4; D not certain. The ends were cut back, 6 bases at V and 8 bases at J, with 13 bases in the middle. This CDR3 is built from 13 residues. The CDR3 region is CASREAPGEKLFF. The CDR3, as DNA: TGTGCCAGCAGGGAGGCGCCCGGAGAAAAACTGTTTTTT.

The chain is built from TRBV5-1 and TRBJ2-7; 9 positions match TRBD1. V lost 7 bases to trimming and J lost 1 base; unmatched junction nucleotides: 6. CDR3 length equals 14 residues. From germline, CDR1 is SGHRS and CDR2 YFSETQ. The CDR3 sequence: CASDLGTGSYEQYF. CDR3 nucleotide sequence: TGCGCCAGCGACCTGGGGACAGGGTCCTACGAGCAGTACTTC.

The rearrangement uses TRBV29-1 and TRBJ1-2; the D gene is possibly TRBD1 (5 bases). This CDR3 region has 12 residues. V was cut by 3 bases and J by 6 bases, with 11 bases left in between. CDR1 and CDR2 (germline): SQVTM, ANQGSEA. CDR3 residues: CSVERQQNGYTF. CDR3 sequence (DNA): TGCAGCGTTGAGCGACAGCAGAATGGCTACACCTTC.

This chain's CDR3 is CSAPAGLLNEQFF. The CDR3 DNA sequence: TGCAGTGCCCCCGCGGGACTTCTAAATGAGCAGTTCTTC. The rearrangement joins TRBV20-1 to TRBJ2-1; maybe TRBD2 (6 bases). The V end was cut by 6 bases, the J end by 7 bases, with 16 bases between. Germline loops: CDR1 DFQATT, CDR2 SNEGSKA (reference sequence). CDR3 length equals 13 residues.

This clonotype was recorded a few times. The rearrangement links TRBV29-1 to TRBJ2-7; no reliable D call. The CDR3 totals 13 residues. Germline assignment: CDR1 SQVTM and CDR2 ANQGSEA. The V end was cut by 3 bases, the J end by 2 bases, with 11 bases between. CDR3 loop: CSVEGLGTYEQYF. CDR3 nucleotides: TGCAGCGTTGAGGGTCTGGGAACCTACGAGCAGTACTTC.

The chain employs TRBV29-1 and TRBJ2-1; tentatively, D is TRBD2 (6 bases). CDR1 and CDR2 (germline): SQVTM, ANQGSEA. V was shortened by 7 bases and J by 1 base, with 14 bases between the two germline ends. The CDR3 consists of 14 residues. The CDR3: CSGGRRGSYNEQFF. CDR3 DNA: TGCAGCGGGGGGAGGAGAGGTTCCTACAATGAGCAGTTCTTC.

The chain has TRBV12-3 or TRBV12-4 and TRBJ2-5; a weak D match, TRBD2 (6 bases). The J call may be faulty, since TRBJ2-7 better matches the DNA end. This CDR3 is 13 amino acids long. DNA of the CDR3: TGTGCCAGCAGTTTCAGGGAGGCTTCCGAGCAGTACTTC. This codes for CASSFREASEQYF.

The chain couples TRBV18 to TRBJ1-4, with 8 bases lining up with TRBD1. The germline V gene encodes CDR1 KGHSH and CDR2 LQKENI. The CDR3 runs to 16 residues. With 4 bases clipped from V and 4 bases from J, the junction kept 8 bases outside the gene matches. The CDR3 is CASSQLRDRHNEKLFF. The CDR3 bases are TGTGCCAGCTCACAACTTCGGGACAGGCATAATGAAAAACTGTTTTTT.

The chain uses TRBV4-1 and TRBJ1-2; the D gene is possibly TRBD1 (5 bases). This CDR3 contains 16 residues. The germline V and J ends were trimmed by 1 base and 3 bases, with 15 bases remaining between them. Germline assignment: CDR1 MGHRA and CDR2 YSYEKL. The CDR3 coding sequence is TGCGCCAGCAGCCAAGGAGGGCAGGGAGGATACTATGGCTACACCTTC. Residues: CASSQGGQGGYYGYTF.